The present T cell receptor (beta chain) was sequenced within a study of cytomegalovirus exposure and HLA in healthy donors (dated by TCRdb to the late 2010s). Context from the whole study: An earlier analysis of roughly 610 of the donors reported approximately 280 Gb of sequence data and roughly 120 million unique TCR beta sequences obtained from about 179 million T cells. Of the approximately 400 genotyped donors, about 84% fell in the genetic ancestry cluster associated with self-reported Caucasian donors. HLA typing included class I and class II loci at four-digit resolution. Typing coverage differed by locus: A, B, C, DRB1 and DQB1 were typed in roughly 629-640 donors, DQA1 in about 500, DPA1 in 600 to 610, and DPB1 in 472. The study used immunosequencing to profile the T cell repertoires of approximately 630 subjects and linked those repertoires to cytomegalovirus serostatus. A later genetic analysis took genome-wide SNP genotypes for about 65% of the roughly 670 donors and used that subset as a discovery cohort. Every discovery cohort repertoire had been produced on one sequencing platform. About 300 gigabases of sequencing data and approximately 91 million unique TCR sequences made up an early release that covered about 640 HLA-typed donors. Rather than using new phenotypic data, the later analysis identified candidate immune exposures from TCR beta sequences and from how often those sequences occurred across donors. Five DR-DQ haplotypes were treated as single units for association and clustering because of strong linkage in the cohort. To predict cytomegalovirus infection status, the study brought together high-throughput TCR immunosequencing, statistical association of individual TCRs with disease status, and machine learning. A separate validation cohort of about 110 different subjects was used in addition to the roughly 670-subject first cohort. The aim of the study was to test whether cataloging public T cell receptors could identify signatures of past pathogen exposure. Among about 360 genotyped donors of the cohort, an average of around 240,000 unique TCR beta nucleotide sequences were sequenced per donor, about a sixth of them non-productive. In a later analysis, previously published TCR beta repertoires from 550 to 700 donors were re-analyzed and high-resolution HLA genotyping was added so that TCR occurrence patterns could be studied. In an earlier analysis of more than 550 of the donors, high-throughput TCR beta sequencing was used to judge whether each TCR beta V gene segment behaved as functional or pseudogenic. Donor age, sex, ethnicity and CMV serostatus were compiled together with the repertoire data. Results and caveats for the whole study, not just this receptor: In a later analysis, HLA-associated TCR beta chains were found to be more clonally expanded and to have lower generation probabilities than equally common non-associated chains. In a later analysis, the rate of TCR association differed among HLA loci, with DRB1 alleles having the most associated TCRs and HLA-C alleles having the fewest. The presence/absence analyses assumed that sequencing depth was roughly uniform across donors, and that assumption may not be true. A later genetic analysis reported fewer N-insertions in productive TCRs among donors in an Asian-associated ancestry cluster than the roughly 700-donor mean. A later genetic analysis associated a missense DCLRE1C variant with V-gene and J-gene trimming of TCR beta chains, and an independent cohort replicated the association. The authors suggested that the approach could potentially be generalized to other disease states and immunological phenotypes. Correlated functional status among segregating V segments might reflect linkage disequilibrium, but an unknown experimental factor could not be ruled out. Most CMV-associated TCR beta chains appeared to be HLA-restricted in a later analysis, and the HLA associations seemed to be driven largely by CMV exposure. The only immune exposure information available for the cohort was CMV serostatus. In both the original and validation cohorts, the classifier was reported to diagnose cytomegalovirus status with high specificity and sensitivity. Most TCR sequences were seen in very few donors, while some public TCRs were found in many individuals. Fewer than 20 rarely observed V segments, including chromosome 9 orphons, were excluded from the earlier analysis of several hundred of the donors because counts were too low. Because HLA typing was unavailable for some donors at each locus, only the typed subset was used in association tests. In the study, around 160 TCR beta chains were listed as associated with cytomegalovirus. The 87-base-pair reads could not distinguish some IMGT-functional V segments, including TRBV6-2 and TRBV6-3, so those segments were excluded. In an earlier analysis of about 600 of the donors, most TCR beta V segments appeared in productive rearrangements about 87% or about 30% of the time, broadly matching IMGT annotations. In a later analysis, several top co-occurrence clusters were reported to appear linked to parvovirus B19, influenza, CMV and Epstein-Barr virus. In a later analysis, 16,951 TCR beta sequences were associated with specific HLA alleles at a false discovery rate of 0.05. The sequencing pipeline was judged likely to have produced a cluster of highly shared sequence variants as a technical artifact. In this cohort, only TCR beta chains were sequenced, and detectable features were limited by the absence of alpha or paired-chain data. A further reported finding was that TCR beta sequences accurately predicted the HLA-A and HLA-B alleles for most subjects in the first cohort. When HLA alleles, especially DR and DQ, strongly co-occurred, attributing TCR associations to individual alleles was difficult. Three of the identified cytomegalovirus-associated TCR beta chains were confirmed in vitro to be specific for cytomegalovirus antigens.

V loses 3 bases at its end and J loses 4 bases; junction bases beyond the gene matches: 10. Taken from the germline V gene, the CDR1 and CDR2 loops are SGHVS and FQNEAQ. Inclusive of the bounding cysteine and phenylalanine, the CDR3 is 16 residues long. Here the CDR3 DNA is all that survives: 48 bases in frame from base 1. The cohort was made up of 666 healthy bone marrow donors. All cohort members were sampled while nominally healthy, although unrecorded immune exposures were likely present. The donor was CMV seropositive and was included in the group of 250 to 350 seropositive cohort members. A peripheral blood sample was collected from each donor, and TCR beta sequencing was performed on peripheral blood mononuclear cells. Genomic DNA was extracted from the blood cell samples with the Qiagen DNeasy Blood Extraction Kit. Preparation of the library involved the immunoSEQ multiplex PCR assay. For the multiplex PCR, a mixture combining 60 forward primers for TCR Vbeta segments and 13 reverse primers for TCR Jbeta segments was used. The CDR3 region of rearranged TCR beta genes was amplified from genomic DNA by a multiplex PCR assay. Amplified TCR beta libraries were sequenced as 87-base-pair reads on the Illumina HiSeq System. The paper's processing steps were these. Across the 600 to 700 repertoires, a later analysis counted 60 million to 90 million unique TCR beta chains, some 11 million of which were shared by at least two donors. A nearest-neighbor algorithm error-corrected the raw reads and collapsed the reads into unique sequences, merging closely related sequences to remove PCR and sequencing errors. V, D and J gene segments were assigned by aligning CDR3 sequences to IMGT reference sequences. Each retained sequence needed at least a six-nucleotide match to both a V gene segment and a J gene segment. Rearrangements were classified as productive when the CDR3 lacked stop codons and remained in frame with V and J, and all other rearrangements were classified as non-productive. Following IMGT convention, CDR3 was defined as the stretch from the second conserved V-encoded cysteine to the conserved J-encoded phenylalanine. The earlier analysis of approximately 500 of the donors excluded sequences that lacked an unambiguous match to a single V gene segment. An earlier analysis of almost 600 of the donors classified V segments as functional when productive rearrangements were above 56.7% and as segregating when the standard deviation between donors was above 5%. A statistical classification framework was developed to diagnose cytomegalovirus status using the catalog of TCR beta chain sequences. V and J gene assignment, in a later analysis, came from comparing TCR nucleotide sequences with IMGT/GENE-DB human TR gene sequences. In a later analysis, CDR3 sequences and most-parsimonious VDJ recombination scenarios were assigned using the TCRdist pipeline. In a later analysis, every TCR beta chain was defined by the combination of its CDR3 amino acid sequence and its V-gene family, and reads without a unique V-gene family were dropped. As a way to deal with suspected cross-contamination and a sequencing artifact, a later analysis dropped roughly 600 nucleotide sequences that were highly shared and had low generation probability. In a later analysis, a clonal expansion index was calculated for each public chain from normalized within-repertoire ranks of inferred template counts. A later analysis computed generation probabilities with a VDJ recombination model fitted to out-of-frame rearrangements, and checked the results against IGoR. Hypergeometric tests were used in a later analysis to score TCR-TCR, TCR-HLA and TCR-CMV co-occurrence, with a repertoire-size bias correction applied to the TCR pairs. In a later analysis, false discovery rates were estimated by permuting HLA or CMV assignments 20 times. A later analysis grouped co-occurring TCRs with DBSCAN, adding TCRdist sequence similarity when clustering within HLA-allele-positive subsets. Repertoires with fewer than 30,000 or more than 120,000 public chains, plus five repertoires with anomalous nucleotide sharing, were excluded from co-occurrence clustering. TCRdb retrieved this table from immuneACCESS and kept in-frame rearrangements only. Not all clones are present; in checked studies, unresolved V genes account for under half, and no reason is known for the remainder. V, J and clone size reflect that table, while D and trimming were determined from the DNA. This sample holds some 180,000 clones; 80% were observed only once. The ten largest clones capture 1.3% to 1.5% of the sample.

In regard to this clone: No antigen is known for it. Base qualities are not at hand, and no much larger clone is one base apart.

The sequenced sample consisted of PBMCs. This TCR was recovered from a girl aged 5-17 years in good health and CMV-seropositive. The chain links TRBV7-8 with TRBJ2-5; the junction holds 8 bases that match TRBD1. At the DNA level, the sequence is TGTGCCAGCAGCTTGGACGGGGACAGGAGAAGAGAGACCCAGTACTTC. Its protein product is CASSLDGDRRRETQYF.